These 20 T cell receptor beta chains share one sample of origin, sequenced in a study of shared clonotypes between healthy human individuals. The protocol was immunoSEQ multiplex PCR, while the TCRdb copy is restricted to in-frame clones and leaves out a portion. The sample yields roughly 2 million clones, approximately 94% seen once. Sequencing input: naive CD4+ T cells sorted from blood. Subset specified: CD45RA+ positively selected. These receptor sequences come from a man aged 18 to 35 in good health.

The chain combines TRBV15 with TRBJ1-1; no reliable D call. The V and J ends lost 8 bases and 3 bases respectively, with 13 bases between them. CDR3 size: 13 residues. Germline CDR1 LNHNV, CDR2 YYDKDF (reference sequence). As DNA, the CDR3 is TGTGCCACCGCGGCGGAAGGTTACACTGAAGCTTTCTTT. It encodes CATAAEGYTEAFF.

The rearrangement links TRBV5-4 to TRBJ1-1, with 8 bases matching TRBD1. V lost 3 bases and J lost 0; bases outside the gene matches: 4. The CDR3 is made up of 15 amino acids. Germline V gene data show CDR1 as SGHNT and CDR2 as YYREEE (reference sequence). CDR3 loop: CASSSGQGMNTEAFF. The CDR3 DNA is TGTGCCAGCAGCTCCGGACAGGGAATGAACACTGAAGCTTTCTTT.

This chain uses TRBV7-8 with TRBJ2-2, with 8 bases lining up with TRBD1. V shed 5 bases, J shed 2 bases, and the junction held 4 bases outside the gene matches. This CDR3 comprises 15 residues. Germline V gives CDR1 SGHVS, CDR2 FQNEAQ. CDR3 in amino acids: CASSRDRFNTGELFF. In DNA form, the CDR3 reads TGTGCCAGCAGCCGGGACAGGTTCAACACCGGGGAGCTGTTTTTT.

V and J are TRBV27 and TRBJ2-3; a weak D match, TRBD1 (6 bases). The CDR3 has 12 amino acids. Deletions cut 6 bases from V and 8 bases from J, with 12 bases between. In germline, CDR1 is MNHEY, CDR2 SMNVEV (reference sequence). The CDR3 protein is CASSEGGVTQYF. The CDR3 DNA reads TGTGCCAGCAGCGAAGGGGGTGTTACGCAGTATTTT.

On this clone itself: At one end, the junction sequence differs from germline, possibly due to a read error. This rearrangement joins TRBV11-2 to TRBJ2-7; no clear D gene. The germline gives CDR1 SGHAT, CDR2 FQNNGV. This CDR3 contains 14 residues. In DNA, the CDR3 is TGTGCCGGCAGCTTTGACTTGAACCCCTACGAGCAGTACTTC. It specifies CAGSFDLNPYEQYF.

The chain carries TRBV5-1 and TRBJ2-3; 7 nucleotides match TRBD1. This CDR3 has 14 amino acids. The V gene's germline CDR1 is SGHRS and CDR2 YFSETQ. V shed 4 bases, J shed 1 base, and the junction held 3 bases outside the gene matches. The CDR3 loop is CASSHGTGTDTQYF. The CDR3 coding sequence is TGCGCCAGCAGCCACGGGACAGGCACAGATACGCAGTATTTT.

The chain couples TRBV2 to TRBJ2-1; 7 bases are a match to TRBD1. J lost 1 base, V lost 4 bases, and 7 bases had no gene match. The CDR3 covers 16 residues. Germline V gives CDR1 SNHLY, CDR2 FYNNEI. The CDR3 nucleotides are TGTGCCAGCAGTGGGTTGGTGACAGGGTCCTACAATGAGCAGTTCTTC. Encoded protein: CASSGLVTGSYNEQFF.

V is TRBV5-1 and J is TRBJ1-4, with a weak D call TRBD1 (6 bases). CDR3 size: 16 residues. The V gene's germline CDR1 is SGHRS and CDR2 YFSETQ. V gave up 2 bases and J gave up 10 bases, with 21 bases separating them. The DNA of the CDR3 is TGCGCCAGCAGCTTTTCGCCTCCAGGGGAGTTGGGAAAACTGTTTTTT. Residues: CASSFSPPGELGKLFF.

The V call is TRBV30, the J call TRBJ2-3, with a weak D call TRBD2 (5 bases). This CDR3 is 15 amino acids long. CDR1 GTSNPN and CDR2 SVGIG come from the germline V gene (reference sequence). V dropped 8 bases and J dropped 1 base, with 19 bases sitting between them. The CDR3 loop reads CAGREMAGGTDTQYF. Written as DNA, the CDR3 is TGTGCCGGGCGTGAGATGGCGGGCGGCACAGATACGCAGTATTTT.

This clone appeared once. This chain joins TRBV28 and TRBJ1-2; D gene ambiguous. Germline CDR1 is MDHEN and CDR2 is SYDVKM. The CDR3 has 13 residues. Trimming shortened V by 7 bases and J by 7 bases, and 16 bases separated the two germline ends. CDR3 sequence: CASNAPGEIGYTF. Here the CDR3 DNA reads TGTGCCAGCAACGCCCCAGGTGAGATTGGCTACACCTTC.

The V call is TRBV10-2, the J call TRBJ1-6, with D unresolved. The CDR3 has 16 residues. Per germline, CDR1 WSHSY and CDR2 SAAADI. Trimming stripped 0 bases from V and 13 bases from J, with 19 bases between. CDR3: CASSESVGFAGSPLHF. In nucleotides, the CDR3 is TGCGCCAGCAGTGAGTCGGTTGGTTTCGCCGGGTCTCCCCTCCACTTT.

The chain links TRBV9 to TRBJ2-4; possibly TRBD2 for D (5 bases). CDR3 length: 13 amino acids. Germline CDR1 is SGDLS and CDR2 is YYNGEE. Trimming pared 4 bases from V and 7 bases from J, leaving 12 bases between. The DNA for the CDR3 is TGTGCCAGCAGCCCCGGGGTAGAGAACATTCAGTACTTC. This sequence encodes CASSPGVENIQYF.

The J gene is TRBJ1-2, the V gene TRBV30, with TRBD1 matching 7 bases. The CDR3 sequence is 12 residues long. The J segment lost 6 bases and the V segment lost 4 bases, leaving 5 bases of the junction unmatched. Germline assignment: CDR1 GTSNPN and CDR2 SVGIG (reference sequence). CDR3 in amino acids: CAWTGGVNGYTF. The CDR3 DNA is TGTGCCTGGACAGGGGGGGTGAATGGCTACACCTTC.

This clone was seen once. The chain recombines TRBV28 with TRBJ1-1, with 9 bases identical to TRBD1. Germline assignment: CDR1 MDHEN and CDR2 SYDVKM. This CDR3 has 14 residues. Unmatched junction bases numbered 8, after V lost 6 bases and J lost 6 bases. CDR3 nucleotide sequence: TGTGCCAGCAGCCGGACAGGGGATGGGGCTGAAGCTTTCTTT. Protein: CASSRTGDGAEAFF.

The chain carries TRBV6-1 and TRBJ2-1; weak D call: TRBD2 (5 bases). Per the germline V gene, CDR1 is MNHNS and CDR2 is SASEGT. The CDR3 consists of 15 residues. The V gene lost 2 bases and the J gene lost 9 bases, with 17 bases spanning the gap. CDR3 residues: CASSERPSRVGEQFF. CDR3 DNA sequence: TGTGCCAGCAGTGAACGTCCGTCGAGGGTGGGTGAGCAGTTCTTC.

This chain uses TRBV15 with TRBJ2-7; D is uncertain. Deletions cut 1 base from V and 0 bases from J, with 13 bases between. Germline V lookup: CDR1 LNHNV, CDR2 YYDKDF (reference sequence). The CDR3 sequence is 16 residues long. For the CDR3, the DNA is TGTGCCACCAGCAGAGGGAATAGTGGGTTCTCCTACGAGCAGTACTTC. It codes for CATSRGNSGFSYEQYF.

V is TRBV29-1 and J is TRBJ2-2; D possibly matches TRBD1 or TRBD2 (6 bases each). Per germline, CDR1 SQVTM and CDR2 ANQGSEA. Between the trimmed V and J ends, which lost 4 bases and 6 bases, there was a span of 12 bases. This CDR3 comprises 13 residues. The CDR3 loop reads CSVGNRGAGELFF. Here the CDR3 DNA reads TGCAGCGTTGGAAATAGGGGGGCCGGGGAGCTGTTTTTT.

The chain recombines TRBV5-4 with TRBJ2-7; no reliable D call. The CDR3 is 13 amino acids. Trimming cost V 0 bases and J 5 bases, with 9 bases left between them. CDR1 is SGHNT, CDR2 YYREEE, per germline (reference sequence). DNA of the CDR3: TGTGCCAGCAGCTTGGTGGACGAGCACGAGCAGTACTTC. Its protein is CASSLVDEHEQYF.

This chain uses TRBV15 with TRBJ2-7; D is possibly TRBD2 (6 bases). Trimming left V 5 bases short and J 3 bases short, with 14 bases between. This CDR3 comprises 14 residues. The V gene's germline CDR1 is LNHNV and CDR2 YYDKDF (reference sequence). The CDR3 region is CATSASAGRYEQYF. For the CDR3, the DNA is TGTGCCACCAGCGCCTCGGCGGGGCGCTACGAGCAGTACTTC.

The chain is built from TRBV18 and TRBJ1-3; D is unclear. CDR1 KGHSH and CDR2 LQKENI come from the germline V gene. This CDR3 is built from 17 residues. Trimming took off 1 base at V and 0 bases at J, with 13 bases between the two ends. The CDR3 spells CASSPLVSSSSGNTIYF. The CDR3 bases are TGTGCCAGCTCACCACTCGTCAGTTCGAGCTCTGGAAACACCATATATTTT.